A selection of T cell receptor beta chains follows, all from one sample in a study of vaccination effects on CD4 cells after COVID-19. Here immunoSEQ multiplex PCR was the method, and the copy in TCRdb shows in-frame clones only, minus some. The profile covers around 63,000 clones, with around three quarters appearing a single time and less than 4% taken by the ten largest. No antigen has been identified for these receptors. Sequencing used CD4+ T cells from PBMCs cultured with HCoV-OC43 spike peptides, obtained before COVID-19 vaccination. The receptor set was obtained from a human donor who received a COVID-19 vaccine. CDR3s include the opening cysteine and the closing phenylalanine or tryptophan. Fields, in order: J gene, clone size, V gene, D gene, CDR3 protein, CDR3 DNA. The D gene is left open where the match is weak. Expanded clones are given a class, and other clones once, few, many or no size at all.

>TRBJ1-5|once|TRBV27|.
CASSPIGGTEDQPQHF
TGTGCCAGCAGCCCAATTGGAGGGACGGAGGATCAGCCCCAGCATTTT
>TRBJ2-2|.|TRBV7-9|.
CASSYNTGELFF
TGTGCCAGCAGCTACAACACCGGGGAGCTGTTTTTT
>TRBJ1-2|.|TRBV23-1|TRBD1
CASSQGTVYGYTF
TGCGCCAGCAGTCAAGGGACAGTATACGGCTACACCTTC
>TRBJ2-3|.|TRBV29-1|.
CSVEIPTGSDTQYF
TGCAGCGTTGAAATCCCAACAGGGTCGGATACGCAGTATTTT
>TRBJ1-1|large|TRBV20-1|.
CSARGNTEAFF
TGCAGTGCTAGAGGGAACACTGAAGCTTTCTTT
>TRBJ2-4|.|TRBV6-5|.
CASTGFGIAKNIQYF
TGTGCCAGCACAGGCTTCGGAATAGCCAAAAACATTCAGTACTTC
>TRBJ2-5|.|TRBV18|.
CASSPTDLETQYF
TGTGCCAGCTCACCAACCGATTTGGAGACCCAGTACTTC
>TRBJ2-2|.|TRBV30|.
CAWSVIGTGELFF
TGTGCCTGGAGTGTAATAGGAACCGGGGAGCTGTTTTTT
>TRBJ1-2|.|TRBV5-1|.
CASSFAGSSYGYTF
TGCGCCAGCAGCTTTGCAGGTTCGAGTTATGGCTACACCTTC
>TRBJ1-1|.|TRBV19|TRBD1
CASSIVPGGFTEAFF
TGTGCCAGTAGTATAGTCCCAGGGGGGTTTACTGAAGCTTTCTTT
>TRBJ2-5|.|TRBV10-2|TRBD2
CASMPGLAGGPEETQYF
TGCGCCAGCATGCCGGGACTAGCGGGGGGCCCGGAAGAGACCCAGTACTTC
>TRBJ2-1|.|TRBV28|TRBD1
CASTATTGTGPSNEQFF
TGTGCCAGCACTGCCACCACCGGGACAGGGCCCTCCAATGAGCAGTTCTTC
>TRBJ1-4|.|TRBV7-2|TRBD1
CASSLTGVGKLFF
TGTGCCAGCAGCTTAACAGGGGTTGGAAAACTGTTTTTT
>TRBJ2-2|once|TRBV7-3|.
CASSLLGNRADTGELFF
TGTGCCAGCAGCTTACTAGGAAACAGGGCAGACACCGGGGAGCTGTTTTTT
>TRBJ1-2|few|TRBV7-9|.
CASSLSGQGGYTF
TGTGCCAGCAGCTTATCAGGGCAGGGTGGCTACACCTTC
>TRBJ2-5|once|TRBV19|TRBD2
CASSIGGGETQYF
TGTGCCAGTAGTATAGGGGGGGGAGAGACCCAGTACTTC
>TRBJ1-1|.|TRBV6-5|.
CASSYWGQQNTEAFF
TGTGCCAGCAGTTACTGGGGGCAGCAGAACACTGAAGCTTTCTTT
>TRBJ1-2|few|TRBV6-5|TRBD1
CASFLGTGSYTF
TGTGCCAGCTTCCTTGGGACAGGGTCCTACACCTTC
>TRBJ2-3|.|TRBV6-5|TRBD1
CASTGQGVTDTQYF
TGTGCCAGCACCGGACAGGGGGTGACAGATACGCAGTATTTT
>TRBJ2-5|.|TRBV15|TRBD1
CATSRDRGRETQYF
TGTGCCACCAGCCGGGACAGGGGGCGAGAGACCCAGTACTTC
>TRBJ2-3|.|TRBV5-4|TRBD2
CASSRGGASTDTQYF
TGTGCCAGCAGTCGCGGGGGGGCGAGCACAGATACGCAGTATTTT
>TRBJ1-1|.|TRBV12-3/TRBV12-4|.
CACLGGTEAFF
TGTGCCTGCCTTGGTGGCACTGAAGCTTTCTTT
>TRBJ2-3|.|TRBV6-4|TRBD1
CASSWTGGTDTQYF
TGTGCCAGCAGTTGGACAGGGGGCACAGATACGCAGTATTTT
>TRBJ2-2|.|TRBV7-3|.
CASSLNRAGANTGELFF
TGTGCCAGCAGCTTAAATCGGGCAGGTGCGAACACCGGGGAGCTGTTTTTT
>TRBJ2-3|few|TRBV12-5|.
CASGLVASTDTQYF
TGTGCTAGTGGTTTGGTGGCTAGCACAGATACGCAGTATTTT
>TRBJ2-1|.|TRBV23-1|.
CASSQSGKGYNEQFF
TGCGCCAGCAGTCAATCAGGTAAGGGGTACAATGAGCAGTTCTTC
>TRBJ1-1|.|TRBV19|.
CASEGRGGIMNTEAFF
TGTGCCAGTGAGGGCAGGGGCGGAATAATGAACACTGAAGCTTTCTTT
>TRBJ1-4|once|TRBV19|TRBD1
CATHRTGGVFGTNEKLFF
TGTGCCACACACAGGACAGGGGGTGTTTTTGGAACTAATGAAAAACTGTTTTTT
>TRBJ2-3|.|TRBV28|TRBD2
CASPPLAGFPDTQYF
TGTGCCAGCCCACCACTAGCGGGGTTCCCAGATACGCAGTATTTT
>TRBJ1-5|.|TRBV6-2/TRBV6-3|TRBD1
CASSRTGDNQPQHF
TGTGCCAGCAGCCGGACAGGCGACAATCAGCCCCAGCATTTT
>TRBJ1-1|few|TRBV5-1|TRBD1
CASSLVGGGDGTEAFF
TGCGCCAGCAGCTTGGTAGGGGGCGGGGACGGCACTGAAGCTTTCTTT
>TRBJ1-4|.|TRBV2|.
CASSTSGQRNEKLFF
TGTGCCAGCAGTACCTCCGGCCAGAGGAATGAAAAACTGTTTTTT
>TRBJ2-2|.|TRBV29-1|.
CSVRSASGELFF
TGCAGCGTTAGGTCGGCAAGCGGGGAGCTGTTTTTT
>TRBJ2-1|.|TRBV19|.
CASGGNEQFF
TGTGCCAGTGGGGGGAATGAGCAGTTCTTC
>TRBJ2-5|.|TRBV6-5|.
CASRLGPQGAQYF
TGTGCCAGCAGGCTCGGCCCCCAAGGGGCCCAGTACTTC
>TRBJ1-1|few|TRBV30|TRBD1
CAWKRQGWTEAFF
TGTGCCTGGAAAAGACAGGGGTGGACTGAAGCTTTCTTT
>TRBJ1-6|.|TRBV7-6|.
CASSLVSGFSYNSPLHF
TGTGCCAGCAGCTTAGTCTCCGGCTTCTCCTATAATTCACCCCTCCACTTT